Shown below are 5 T cell receptor beta chains from a single sample sequenced in a study of Graves' ophthalmopathy and Graves' hyperthyroidism. RNA transcripts were the template, and TCR beta CDR3 regions were amplified from them. The workflow started with a first-round RT-PCR run with HTBI primers and then moved on to a second-round multiplex PCR. In TCRdb, the multiplex PCR reads were re-called with MiXCR into one record per CDR3 protein. The data contain 600,000 to 700,000 distinct CDR3 sequences, over 40% of them seen just once; the ten biggest clones take up over 2.5%. Sample: peripheral blood. These TCRs come from an adult man with Graves' ophthalmopathy.

This clonotype was found a few times. The V gene is TRBV19, the J gene TRBJ2-2; D possibly corresponds to TRBD2 (6 bases). Germline assignment: CDR1 LNHDA and CDR2 SQIVND (reference sequence). Trimming cost V 8 bases and J 2 bases, with 12 bases left between them. The CDR3 runs to 14 residues. The CDR3 DNA reads TGTGCCAGTGGACTACCACCCAACACCGGGGAGCTGTTTTTT. Translation: CASGLPPNTGELFF.

This chain uses TRBV14 with TRBJ2-5; TRBD1 is a possible D gene (5 bases). Gene TRBJ2-1 matches the end of the DNA better, so the J call may be wrong. CDR1 is SGHDN, CDR2 FVKESK, per germline. The CDR3 loop spans 12 amino acids. The CDR3 DNA follows: TGTGCCAGCAGCCATCAGGGCAGTGAGCAGTTCTTC. Its translation: CASSHQGSEQFF.

This clonotype was observed at least ten times. The rearrangement links TRBV19 to TRBJ2-2; no clear D gene. This CDR3 spans 11 amino acids. The V end lost 9 bases, the J end lost 2 bases, and 4 bases lay between the germline ends. Germline V gene data show CDR1 as LNHDA and CDR2 as SQIVND (reference sequence). The CDR3 DNA sequence: TGTGCCAGCACCAACACCGGGGAGCTGTTTTTT. It is translated as CASTNTGELFF.

V is TRBV12-3 or TRBV12-4 and J is TRBJ2-2; D is perhaps TRBD1 (5 bases). Trimming pared 5 bases from V and 0 bases from J, leaving 16 bases between. This CDR3 region has 17 residues. The CDR3 nucleotides read TGTGCCAGCAGTCCGATTATAGACAGTTCGAACACCGGGGAGCTGTTTTTT. It is translated as CASSPIIDSSNTGELFF.

About this clonotype itself: At one of its ends the junction is not consistent with the germline gene, which may arise from a read error. The chain recombines TRBV25-1 with TRBJ2-6; the match to TRBD2 covers 7 bases. This CDR3 is 13 amino acids long. CDR1 and CDR2 (germline): MGHDK, SYGVNS. The CDR3 nucleotides read TGTGCCAGCAGGCTGGGGGGGTCAAACACTGAAGCTTTC. It yields the protein CASRLGGSNTEAF.